These 27 T cell receptor beta chains originate from one sample sequenced in a study of beta chain features in type 1 diabetes. Expressed TCRB transcripts were sequenced, since all the RNA that had been isolated was reverse transcribed. Repertoires were generated with immunoSEQ multiplex PCR, while TCRdb's copy carries only in-frame clones and drops some. The table lists 350,000 or so clones, around a fifth of them singletons, with 0.035% to 0.055% in the top ten. The sequenced sample consisted of naive CD4+ T cells from blood. Receptors were obtained from a woman between 18 and 29 years old in good health.

In nucleotides, the CDR3 is TGTGCCAGCAGCGTAGAAGGCCAGGGCTCCTACGAGCAGTACTTC. This encodes CASSVEGQGSYEQYF. The chain joins TRBV9 to TRBJ2-7; perhaps TRBD1 as D (5 bases). V was cut by 0 bases and J by 0 bases, with 10 bases left in between. This CDR3 region has 15 residues. Germline V gene data show CDR1 as SGDLS and CDR2 as YYNGEE. The full variable domain, completed using reference TRBV9 and TRBJ2-7, is DSGVTQTPKHLITATGQRVTLRCSPRSGDLSVYWYQQSLDQGLQFLIQYYNGEERAKGNILERFSAQQFPDLHSELNLSSLELGDSALYFCASSVEGQGSYEQYFGPGTRLTVT.

The chain couples TRBV19 to TRBJ2-3, with no clear D. The germline CDR1 and CDR2 sequences are LNHDA and SQIVND (reference sequence). The CDR3 extends over 17 amino acids. V was pared by 5 bases and J by 9 bases, with 27 bases between. CDR3 in DNA: TGTGCCAGTAGTCCCCCCATGTTAGACTCCTTCTGGCCCACGCAGTATTTT. Protein sequence: CASSPPMLDSFWPTQYF. Full variable domain (remainder filled in from reference TRBV19 and TRBJ2-3): DGGITQSPKYLFRKEGQNVTLSCEQNLNHDAMYWYRQDPGQGLRLIYYSQIVNDFQKGDIAEGYSVSREKKESFPLTVTSAQKNPTAFYLCASSPPMLDSFWPTQYFGPGTRLTVL.

This clone has just a few counts. V usage is TRBV9 and J usage is TRBJ2-1, with D possibly being TRBD2 (6 bases). CDR1 is SGDLS and CDR2 is YYNGEE in the germline V gene. The CDR3 is made up of 15 amino acids. Trimming took off 5 bases at V and 5 bases at J, with 17 bases between the two ends. CDR3 DNA sequence: TGTGCCAGCAGTGTGGACCTCTCGGGGGACAATGAGCAGTTCTTC. This sequence encodes CASSVDLSGDNEQFF.

The chain employs TRBV19 and TRBJ2-7; 13 nucleotides line up with TRBD2. The CDR3 is 15 residues long. V trimming: 8 bases; J trimming: 2 bases; junction bases outside the gene matches: 6. Germline lookup yields CDR1 LNHDA and CDR2 SQIVND (reference sequence). CDR3 loop: CASSSTSGGPYEQYF. CDR3 bases: TGTGCCAGTTCCTCGACTAGCGGGGGGCCCTACGAGCAGTACTTC.

This clone occurred a few times. The rearrangement uses TRBV4-1 and TRBJ2-7; TRBD1 agrees at 9 bases. The germline gives CDR1 MGHRA, CDR2 YSYEKL. V lost 6 bases and J lost 6; bases outside the gene matches: 18. The CDR3 is 17 residues long. Here the CDR3 DNA reads TGCGCCAGCAGTTTGGTTATTGGGGGACAGGGCACGATCGAGCAGTACTTC. This sequence encodes CASSLVIGGQGTIEQYF.

This clone was counted between two and nine times. The rearrangement joins TRBV7-9 to TRBJ1-5; D gene uncertain. The length of the CDR3 is 12 residues. Germline lookup yields CDR1 SEHNR and CDR2 FQNEAQ (reference sequence). V shed 4 bases and J shed 8 bases, with 9 bases lying between them. This chain's CDR3 is CASSSNMEPQHF. Here the CDR3 DNA reads TGTGCCAGCAGCTCCAACATGGAGCCCCAGCATTTT.

This clone was observed a handful of times. The rearrangement links TRBV7-2 to TRBJ2-5; TRBD1 matches at 8 bases. Trimming removed 2 bases from V and 5 bases from J; junction bases left unmatched: 13. Germline CDR1 reads SGHTA; CDR2 reads FQGNSA. This CDR3 spans 17 amino acids. In nucleotides, the CDR3 is TGTGCCAGCAGCTTAAATGGACAGGGACCCGGTGGGGAGACCCAGTACTTC. Its translation: CASSLNGQGPGGETQYF.

This clone turned up a few times. The V and J genes are TRBV29-1 and TRBJ2-3; TRBD2 agrees at 7 bases. CDR3 length equals 13 residues. J was trimmed by 1 base and V by 4 bases; bases with no gene match: 2. Germline values: CDR1 SQVTM, CDR2 ANQGSEA. The CDR3 DNA is TGCAGCGTTGGTACTAGCGGCACAGATACGCAGTATTTT. Encoded protein: CSVGTSGTDTQYF.

The chain is built from TRBV27 and TRBJ1-5; possible D gene TRBD1, 5 bases. CDR3 length: 14 amino acids. Trimming removed 10 bases at V and 6 bases at J, with 19 bases between. Germline V CDR1 and CDR2: MNHEY, SMNVEV (reference sequence). The CDR3 is CATSDSGGGQPQHF. The CDR3 DNA is TGTGCCACCTCCGACAGTGGGGGGGGTCAGCCCCAGCATTTT.

This chain connects TRBV9 to TRBJ2-5; TRBD2 agrees at 11 bases. V shed 4 bases and J 3 bases; nucleotides not matched to a gene: 5. The length of the CDR3 is 15 residues. Germline CDR1 and CDR2: SGDLS and YYNGEE. The CDR3 DNA reads as TGTGCCAGCAGCCTTAGCGGGGGGGCCGAAGAGACCCAGTACTTC. Translated: CASSLSGGAEETQYF.

This sequence joins TRBV4-1 and TRBJ2-1; 12 nucleotides align to TRBD2. This CDR3 region has 18 residues. J lost 7 bases, V lost 1 base, and 11 bases had no gene match. Germline CDR1 MGHRA, CDR2 YSYEKL. The CDR3 bases are TGCGCCAGCAGCCAAGGAAAGGCTAGCGGGGGGGCCGGAAATGAGCAGTTCTTC. This gives the protein CASSQGKASGGAGNEQFF.

This clone appeared a few times. The rearrangement joins TRBV7-9 to TRBJ2-5, with D uncertain. The V gene's germline CDR1 is SEHNR and CDR2 FQNEAQ (reference sequence). This CDR3 is built from 11 residues. Trimming pared 4 bases from V and 5 bases from J, leaving 5 bases between. This chain's CDR3 is CASSSFETQYF. The DNA for the CDR3 is TGTGCCAGCAGCTCCTTTGAGACCCAGTACTTC.

This clone has a handful of counts. The rearrangement joins TRBV7-6 to TRBJ2-1; 9 positions match TRBD2. Germline V gene data show CDR1 as SGHVS and CDR2 as FNYEAQ. With V trimmed by 2 bases and J by 0 bases, 5 bases remained unmatched. This CDR3 contains 17 residues. The CDR3 DNA follows: TGTGCCAGCAGCTTATTTAGCGGGAGCAGCTCCTACAATGAGCAGTTCTTC. Translation: CASSLFSGSSSYNEQFF.

The chain carries TRBV10-3 and TRBJ2-5, with a tentative D call TRBD2 (6 bases). CDR1 and CDR2 from the germline V gene are ENHRY and SYGVKD. V dropped 0 bases and J dropped 2 bases, with 7 bases sitting between them. The CDR3 runs 14 residues. The CDR3 DNA reads TGTGCCATCAGTGAGTCTAGCGGTCAAGAGACCCAGTACTTC. Translating it yields CAISESSGQETQYF.

This chain links TRBV7-2 with TRBJ2-3; the match to TRBD2 covers 11 bases. V shed 6 bases, J shed 6 bases, and the junction held 14 bases outside the gene matches. Germline CDR1 SGHTA, CDR2 FQGNSA. There are 17 residues in the CDR3. The CDR3 DNA reads TGTGCCAGCAGGGCCTCGACTAGCGGGGAGTTCGGGGATACGCAGTATTTT. It encodes CASRASTSGEFGDTQYF.

The rearrangement uses TRBV9 and TRBJ2-3; the match to TRBD2 covers 8 bases. Trimming removed 4 bases from V and 2 bases from J; junction bases left unmatched: 6. This CDR3 has 15 residues. CDR1 and CDR2 (germline): SGDLS, YYNGEE. For the CDR3, the DNA is TGTGCCAGCAGCCAAGCGGGAGACTCCACAGATACGCAGTATTTT. Translating it yields CASSQAGDSTDTQYF.

The chain has TRBV2 and TRBJ2-5, with D possibly being TRBD1 (6 bases). Germline loops: CDR1 SNHLY, CDR2 FYNNEI. The CDR3 has 13 amino acids. Trimming removed 0 bases from V and 4 bases from J, with 6 bases in between. CDR3 region: CASSEARGETQYF. The DNA of the CDR3 is TGTGCCAGCAGTGAAGCCAGGGGAGAGACCCAGTACTTC.

The rearrangement joins TRBV28 to TRBJ1-5, with a possible D match to TRBD1 (6 bases). This CDR3 is 14 amino acids long. Deletions cut 3 bases from V and 4 bases from J, with 10 bases between. CDR1 is MDHEN and CDR2 is SYDVKM in the germline V gene. Written as DNA, the CDR3 is TGTGCCAGCAGTTTGGGGCAGGGGAATCAGCCCCAGCATTTT. Residues: CASSLGQGNQPQHF.

The table lists this clone with a few counts. The chain is built from TRBV9 and TRBJ1-2; no reliable D call. There are 16 residues in the CDR3. V was clipped by 0 bases and J by 1 base, with 13 bases between them. Germline CDR1 and CDR2: SGDLS and YYNGEE. In nucleotides, the CDR3 is TGTGCCAGCAGCGTAGATGCAGGCCCCATTAACTATGGCTACACCTTC. Protein sequence: CASSVDAGPINYGYTF. Full variable domain (remainder filled in from reference TRBV9 and TRBJ1-2): DSGVTQTPKHLITATGQRVTLRCSPRSGDLSVYWYQQSLDQGLQFLIQYYNGEERAKGNILERFSAQQFPDLHSELNLSSLELGDSALYFCASSVDAGPINYGYTFGSGTRLTVV.

The V gene is TRBV7-2, the J gene TRBJ1-2; TRBD1 aligns across 10 bases. Germline V gene data show CDR1 as SGHTA and CDR2 as FQGNSA. Trimming removed 5 bases from V and 6 bases from J; junction bases left unmatched: 6. The length of the CDR3 is 14 residues. CDR3 amino acids: CASSKTGGRNGYTF. The CDR3 bases are TGTGCCAGCAGCAAGACAGGGGGCAGGAATGGCTACACCTTC. Combining the CDR3 with reference TRBV7-2 and TRBJ1-2 gives the whole variable domain GAGVSQSPSNKVTEKGKDVELRCDPISGHTALYWYRQSLGQGLEFLIYFQGNSAPDKSGLPSDRFSAERTGGSVSTLTIQRTQQEDSAVYLCASSKTGGRNGYTFGSGTRLTVV.

The V and J genes are TRBV5-1 and TRBJ2-5; 10 nucleotides line up with TRBD2. Germline CDR1 and CDR2: SGHRS and YFSETQ. V lost 0 bases, J lost 5 bases, and 7 bases stayed unmatched. CDR3 size: 16 residues. The CDR3 loop reads CASSLGASGGSETQYF. The CDR3 DNA reads as TGCGCCAGCAGCTTGGGTGCTAGCGGGGGATCTGAGACCCAGTACTTC.

This clone was picked up a small number of times. The chain employs TRBV18 and TRBJ2-5; D uncertain. The CDR3 sequence is 14 residues long. The germline gives CDR1 KGHSH, CDR2 LQKENI. Trimming cost V 3 bases and J 0 bases, with 8 bases left between them. For the CDR3, the DNA is TGTGCCAGCTCACCGACACCTAACCAAGAGACCCAGTACTTC. Translated: CASSPTPNQETQYF.

The CDR3 loop is CASSPQGNSPLHF. CDR3 DNA sequence: TGTGCCAGCTCACCCCAGGGGAATTCACCCCTCCACTTT. V gene TRBV18 combines with J gene TRBJ1-6; TRBD1 might be the D (6 bases). V was pared by 3 bases and J by 7 bases, with 7 bases between. Germline V lookup: CDR1 KGHSH, CDR2 LQKENI. The CDR3 loop spans 13 amino acids.

This clone was observed a few times. The genes are TRBV4-3 and TRBJ2-7, with a weak D call TRBD2 (5 bases). There are 14 residues in the CDR3. The V gene's germline CDR1 is LGHNA and CDR2 YSLEER. Trimming removed 0 bases at V and 4 bases at J, with 10 bases between. In nucleotides, the CDR3 is TGCGCCAGCAGCCAAGAACTAGGAGGATACGAGCAGTACTTC. Its translation is CASSQELGGYEQYF.

V gene TRBV5-1 combines with J gene TRBJ2-5, with TRBD1 matching 8 bases. This CDR3 region has 13 residues. J gave up 1 base and V 5 bases, and 1 base lay outside the gene matches. Per the germline V gene, CDR1 is SGHRS and CDR2 is YFSETQ. The CDR3 spells CASSGQGQETQYF. CDR3 bases: TGCGCCAGCAGTGGACAGGGCCAAGAGACCCAGTACTTC.

This clone was detected only once. This chain links TRBV10-3 with TRBJ1-1; TRBD1 matches at 12 bases. Germline V gene sequence: CDR1 ENHRY, CDR2 SYGVKD. The CDR3 spans 17 residues. With 6 bases clipped from V and 0 bases from J, the junction kept 8 bases outside the gene matches. The CDR3 loop reads CAIRGRDRGLMNTEAFF. In nucleotides, the CDR3 is TGTGCCATCAGAGGCCGGGACAGGGGGCTAATGAACACTGAAGCTTTCTTT.

The rearrangement uses TRBV27 and TRBJ1-1; weak D call: TRBD1 (5 bases). The CDR3 consists of 16 residues. In germline, CDR1 is MNHEY, CDR2 SMNVEV (reference sequence). The V end was cut by 5 bases, the J end by 5 bases, with 21 bases between. CDR3 region: CASSPAREGLRTEAFF. The CDR3 bases are TGTGCCAGCAGTCCGGCCAGGGAGGGATTGAGGACTGAAGCTTTCTTT.